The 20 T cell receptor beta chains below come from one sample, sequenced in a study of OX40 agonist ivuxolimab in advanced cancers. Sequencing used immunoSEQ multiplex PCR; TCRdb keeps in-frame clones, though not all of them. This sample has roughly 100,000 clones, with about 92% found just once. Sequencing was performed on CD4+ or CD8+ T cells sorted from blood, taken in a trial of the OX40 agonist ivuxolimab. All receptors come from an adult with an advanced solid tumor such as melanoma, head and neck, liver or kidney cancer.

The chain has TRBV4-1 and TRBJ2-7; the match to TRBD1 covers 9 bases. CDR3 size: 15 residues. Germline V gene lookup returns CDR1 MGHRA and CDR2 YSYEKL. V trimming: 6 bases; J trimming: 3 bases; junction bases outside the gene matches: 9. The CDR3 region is CASSALGGQGYEQYF. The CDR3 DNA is TGCGCCAGCAGTGCTCTGGGGGGACAGGGCTACGAGCAGTACTTC.

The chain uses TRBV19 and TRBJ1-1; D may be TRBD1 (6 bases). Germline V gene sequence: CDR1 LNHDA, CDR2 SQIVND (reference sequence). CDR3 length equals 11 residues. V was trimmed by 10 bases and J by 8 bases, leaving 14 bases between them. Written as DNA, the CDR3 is TGTGCCACCAAACAGGGATCGGAAGCTTTCTTT. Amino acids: CATKQGSEAFF.

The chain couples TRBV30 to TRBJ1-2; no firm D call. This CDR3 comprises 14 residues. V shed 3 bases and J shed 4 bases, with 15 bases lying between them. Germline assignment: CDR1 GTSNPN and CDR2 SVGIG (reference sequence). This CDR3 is CAWRGWGFGYGYTF. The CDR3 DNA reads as TGTGCCTGGAGGGGCTGGGGATTCGGCTATGGCTACACCTTC. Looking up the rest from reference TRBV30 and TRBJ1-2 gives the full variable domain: SQTIHQWPATLVQPVGSPLSLECTVEGTSNPNLYWYRQAAGRGLQLLFYSVGIGQISSEVPQNLSASRPQDRQFILSSKKLLLSDSGFYLCAWRGWGFGYGYTFGSGTRLTVV.

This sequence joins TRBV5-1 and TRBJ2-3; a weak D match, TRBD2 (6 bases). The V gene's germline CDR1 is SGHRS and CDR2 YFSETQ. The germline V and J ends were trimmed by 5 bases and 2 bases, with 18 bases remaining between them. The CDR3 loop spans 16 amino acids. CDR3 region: CASREGPLWDTDTQYF. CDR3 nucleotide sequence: TGCGCCAGCAGGGAGGGACCCCTTTGGGACACAGATACGCAGTATTTT.

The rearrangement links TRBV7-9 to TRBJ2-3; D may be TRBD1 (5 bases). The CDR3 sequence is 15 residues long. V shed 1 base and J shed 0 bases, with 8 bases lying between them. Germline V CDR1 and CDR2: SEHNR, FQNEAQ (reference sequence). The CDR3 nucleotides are TGTGCCAGCAGCTTAGATGCAGGGAGCACAGATACGCAGTATTTT. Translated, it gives CASSLDAGSTDTQYF.

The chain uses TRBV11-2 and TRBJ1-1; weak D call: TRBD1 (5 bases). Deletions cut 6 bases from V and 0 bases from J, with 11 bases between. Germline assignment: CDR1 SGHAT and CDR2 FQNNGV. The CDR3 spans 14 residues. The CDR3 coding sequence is TGTGCCAGCAGATCGGGGGGTGTGAACACTGAAGCTTTCTTT. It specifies CASRSGGVNTEAFF.

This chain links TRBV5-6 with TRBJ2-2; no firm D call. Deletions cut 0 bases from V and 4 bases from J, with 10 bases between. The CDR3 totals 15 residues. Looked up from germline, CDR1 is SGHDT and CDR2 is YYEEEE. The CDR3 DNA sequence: TGTGCCAGCAGCTTGGGGGTGCCGGGCACCGGGGAGCTGTTTTTT. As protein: CASSLGVPGTGELFF. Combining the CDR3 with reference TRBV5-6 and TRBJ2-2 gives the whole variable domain DAGVTQSPTHLIKTRGQQVTLRCSPKSGHDTVSWYQQALGQGPQFIFQYYEEEERQRGNFPDRFSGHQFPNYSSELNVNALLLGDSALYLCASSLGVPGTGELFFGEGSRLTVL.

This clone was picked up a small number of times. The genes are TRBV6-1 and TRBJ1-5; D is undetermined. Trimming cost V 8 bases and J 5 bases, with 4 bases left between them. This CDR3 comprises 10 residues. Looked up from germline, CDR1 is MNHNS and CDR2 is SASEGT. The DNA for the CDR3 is TGTGCCAGCGGGGATCAGCCCCAGCATTTT. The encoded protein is CASGDQPQHF.

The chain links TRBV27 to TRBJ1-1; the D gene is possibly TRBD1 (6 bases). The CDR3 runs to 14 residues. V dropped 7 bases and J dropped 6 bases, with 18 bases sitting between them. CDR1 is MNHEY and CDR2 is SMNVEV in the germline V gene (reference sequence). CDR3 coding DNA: TGTGCCAGCACAACTCTAACAGGGCTGGCTGAAGCTTTCTTT. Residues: CASTTLTGLAEAFF.

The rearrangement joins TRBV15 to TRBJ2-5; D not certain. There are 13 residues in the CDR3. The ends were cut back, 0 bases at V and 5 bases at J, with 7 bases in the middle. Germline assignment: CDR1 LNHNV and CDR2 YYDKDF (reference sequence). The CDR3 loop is CATSRDPTETQYF. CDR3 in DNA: TGTGCCACCAGCAGAGATCCCACGGAGACCCAGTACTTC.

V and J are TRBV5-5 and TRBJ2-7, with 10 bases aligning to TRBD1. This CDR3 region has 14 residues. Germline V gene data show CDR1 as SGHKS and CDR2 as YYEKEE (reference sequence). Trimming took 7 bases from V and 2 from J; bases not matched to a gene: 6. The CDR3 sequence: CASDPGTGAYEQYF. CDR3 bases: TGTGCCAGCGATCCCGGGACAGGGGCCTACGAGCAGTACTTC.

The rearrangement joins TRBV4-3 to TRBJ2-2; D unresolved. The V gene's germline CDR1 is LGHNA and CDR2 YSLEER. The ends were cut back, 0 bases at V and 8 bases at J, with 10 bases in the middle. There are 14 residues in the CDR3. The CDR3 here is CASSQDFGFGELFF. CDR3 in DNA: TGCGCCAGCAGCCAAGATTTCGGATTTGGGGAGCTGTTTTTT.

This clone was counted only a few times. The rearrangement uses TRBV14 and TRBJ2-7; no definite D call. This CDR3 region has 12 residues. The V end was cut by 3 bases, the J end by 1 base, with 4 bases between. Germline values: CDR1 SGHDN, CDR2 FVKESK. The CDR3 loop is CASSQGSYEQYF. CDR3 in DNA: TGTGCCAGCAGCCAGGGTTCCTACGAGCAGTACTTC. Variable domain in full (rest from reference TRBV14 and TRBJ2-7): EAGVTQFPSHSVIEKGQTVTLRCDPISGHDNLYWYRRVMGKEIKFLLHFVKESKQDESGMPNNRFLAERTGGTYSTLKVQPAELEDSGVYFCASSQGSYEQYFGPGTRLTVT.

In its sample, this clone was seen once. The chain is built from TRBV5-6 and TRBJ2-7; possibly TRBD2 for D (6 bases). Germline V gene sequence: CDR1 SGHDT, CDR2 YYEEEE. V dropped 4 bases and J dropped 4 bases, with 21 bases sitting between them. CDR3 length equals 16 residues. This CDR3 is CASSETLISGPYEQYF. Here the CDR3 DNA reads TGTGCCAGCAGCGAGACCCTCATTAGCGGCCCGTACGAGCAGTACTTC.

The CDR3 sequence: CASSSGRGFEQFF. In DNA form, the CDR3 reads TGTGCCAGCAGTTCGGGACGGGGGTTTGAGCAGTTCTTC. The chain is built from TRBV27 and TRBJ2-1; D might be TRBD2 (6 bases). The CDR3 contains 13 residues. V was cut by 4 bases and J by 9 bases, with 13 bases left in between. The germline V gene encodes CDR1 MNHEY and CDR2 SMNVEV (reference sequence).

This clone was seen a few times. DNA for the CDR3: TGTGCCAGCAGCTCCCGGGACAGCAACAATGAGCAGTTCTTC. It codes for CASSSRDSNNEQFF. The chain couples TRBV13 to TRBJ2-1; 7 bases map to TRBD1. The CDR3 runs to 14 residues. CDR1 is PRHDT, CDR2 FYEKMQ, per germline (reference sequence). V shed 4 bases, J shed 5 bases, and the junction held 5 bases outside the gene matches.

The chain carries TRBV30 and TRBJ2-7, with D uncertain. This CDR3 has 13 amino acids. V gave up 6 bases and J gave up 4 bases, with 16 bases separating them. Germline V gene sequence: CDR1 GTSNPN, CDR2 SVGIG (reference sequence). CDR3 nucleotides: TGTGCCTGCCTGATTTTAGACCGGTACGAGCAGTACTTC. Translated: CACLILDRYEQYF.

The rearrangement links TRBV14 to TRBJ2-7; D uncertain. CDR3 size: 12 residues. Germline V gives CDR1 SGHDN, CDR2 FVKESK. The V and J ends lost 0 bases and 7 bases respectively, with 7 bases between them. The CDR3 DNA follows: TGTGCCAGCAGCCAAGAGTCTCGGGAGCAGTACTTC. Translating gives CASSQESREQYF. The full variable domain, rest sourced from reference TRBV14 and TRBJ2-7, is EAGVTQFPSHSVIEKGQTVTLRCDPISGHDNLYWYRRVMGKEIKFLLHFVKESKQDESGMPNNRFLAERTGGTYSTLKVQPAELEDSGVYFCASSQESREQYFGPGTRLTVT.

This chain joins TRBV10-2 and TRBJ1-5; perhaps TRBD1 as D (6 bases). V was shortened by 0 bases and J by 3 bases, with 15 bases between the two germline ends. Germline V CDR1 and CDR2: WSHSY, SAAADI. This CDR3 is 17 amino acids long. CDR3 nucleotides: TGCGCCAGCAGTGAGTCACGACTTGACAGGTCCAATCAGCCCCAGCATTTT. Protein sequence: CASSESRLDRSNQPQHF.

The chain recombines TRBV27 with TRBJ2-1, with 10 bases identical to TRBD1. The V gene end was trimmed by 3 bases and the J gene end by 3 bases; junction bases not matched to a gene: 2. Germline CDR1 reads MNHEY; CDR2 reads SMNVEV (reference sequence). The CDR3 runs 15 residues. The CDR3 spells CASSFRDRGYNEQFF. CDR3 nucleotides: TGTGCCAGCAGTTTCCGGGACAGGGGCTACAATGAGCAGTTCTTC.